These T cell receptor beta chains were read from a single sample in a study of T cell responses to AZD1222 COVID-19 vaccine. TCRdb keeps only in-frame clones here, not all; method: immunoSEQ multiplex PCR. This sample has 120,000 to 150,000 clones, with more than 70% found just once. Here the sequenced sample was peripheral blood, taken 28 days after the second AZD1222 dose. The receptor set was obtained from an adult who received the AZD1222 COVID-19 vaccine. CDR3s include the opening cysteine and the closing phenylalanine or tryptophan. A D gene is named only where the DNA matches it firmly. Clone size is not always given. Where it is, it says once, few, many or a class for expanded clones.

TRBV7-2	NA	TRBJ1-5	NA	TGTGCCAGCAGCTTGGGACCGAACAGTAATCAGCCCCAGCATTTT	CASSLGPNSNQPQHF
TRBV5-4	NA	TRBJ1-3	NA	TGTGCCAGCAGCTTGTACGGTCAGGCACCCTCTGGAAACACCATATATTTT	CASSLYGQAPSGNTIYF
TRBV18	NA	TRBJ2-1	TRBD2	TGTGCCAGCTCACGAGGCGCTAGCGGAGGCAATGAGCAGTTCTTC	CASSRGASGGNEQFF
TRBV10-3	NA	TRBJ1-6	TRBD1	TGTGCCATCAAAACAGGGGAAGATTCTAATTCACCCCTCCACTTT	CAIKTGEDSNSPLHF
TRBV30	NA	TRBJ2-1	TRBD2	TGTGCCTGGCGTATAGCGGGAGGGCCAGGTGAGCAGTTCTTC	CAWRIAGGPGEQFF
TRBV6-5	NA	TRBJ2-1	NA	TGTGCCAGCAGGCGGGATGAGCAGTTCTTC	CASRRDEQFF
TRBV6-2/TRBV6-3	NA	TRBJ2-1	TRBD1	TGTGCCAGCAGTTCGGGACAGATGTTCTCCTACAATGAGCAGTTCTTC	CASSSGQMFSYNEQFF
TRBV30	NA	TRBJ2-3	NA	TGTGCCTGGAGTACCGCCGGGATTTACACAGATACGCAGTATTTT	CAWSTAGIYTDTQYF
TRBV27	NA	TRBJ2-6	NA	TGTGCCAGTTCTGGGGCCAACGTCCTGACTTTC	CASSGANVLTF
TRBV30	NA	TRBJ2-1	TRBD2	TGTGCCTGGAATAGCGGGAGCTATGAGCAGTTCTTC	CAWNSGSYEQFF
TRBV7-9	NA	TRBJ1-1	NA	TGTGCCAGCAGCCCCAGGGACACTGAAGCTTTCTTT	CASSPRDTEAFF
TRBV7-3	NA	TRBJ1-2	TRBD1	TGTGCCAGCAGCTTAAGTGGGGGACAGGGAGTTAACTATGGCTACACCTTC	CASSLSGGQGVNYGYTF
TRBV10-3	NA	TRBJ1-1	NA	TGTGCCATCAGTGAGTCTGGTCGGGGCAGGGGATCCACTGAAGCTTTCTTT	CAISESGRGRGSTEAFF
TRBV5-1	NA	TRBJ1-1	TRBD1	TGCGCCAGCAGCTCCTCCGGGACAGGGGGGACTGAAGCTTTCTTT	CASSSSGTGGTEAFF
TRBV14	NA	TRBJ1-6	NA	TGTGCCAGCAGCCTATTAGATTCACCCCTCCACTTT	CASSLLDSPLHF
TRBV19	NA	TRBJ2-4	NA	TGTGCCAGTAACGACAGGGAGGGCAAAAACATTCAGTACTTC	CASNDREGKNIQYF
TRBV7-3	NA	TRBJ2-1	TRBD2	TGTGCCAGCAGCGCACTGACTAGCGGGGGGCTCAATGAGCAGTTCTTC	CASSALTSGGLNEQFF
TRBV10-3	NA	TRBJ2-1	NA	TGTGCCATCAGTGAGTCCCGGACCGTTTCTAATGAGCAGTTCTTC	CAISESRTVSNEQFF
TRBV24-1	NA	TRBJ1-5	TRBD1	TGTGCCACCAGTGATCGGACAGGGGTCTACAATCAGCCCCAGCATTTT	CATSDRTGVYNQPQHF
TRBV18	NA	TRBJ2-7	NA	TGTGCCAGCTCACCATACCCAGGGATCTCCTACGAGCAGTACTTC	CASSPYPGISYEQYF
TRBV6-5	NA	TRBJ2-1	TRBD2	TGTGCCAGCAGTTCGTGGACTAGCGGTACCGACAATGAGCAGTTCTTC	CASSSWTSGTDNEQFF
TRBV6-2/TRBV6-3	NA	TRBJ2-5	NA	TGTGCCAGCAGTTACGAGGGAAGAGAGACCCAGTACTTC	CASSYEGRETQYF
TRBV7-8	NA	TRBJ2-1	NA	TGTGCCAGCAGTTTAACTACGAACTCCTACAATGAGCAGTTCTTC	CASSLTTNSYNEQFF
TRBV9	NA	TRBJ2-7	NA	TGTGCCAGCAGCGTAGGGGCAGGAGACTACGAGCAGTACTTC	CASSVGAGDYEQYF
TRBV7-9	once	TRBJ1-1	NA	TGTGCCAGCAGCTTAGTGTCGCCGGCAGATGAAGCTTTCTTT	CASSLVSPADEAFF
TRBV7-2	once	TRBJ2-3	NA	TGTGCCAGCACCCGTGGCGGAAGCACAGATACGCAGTATTTT	CASTRGGSTDTQYF
TRBV27	NA	TRBJ1-2	TRBD1	TGTGCCAGCAGCCTTCGGGACAGAAATGGCTACACCTTC	CASSLRDRNGYTF
TRBV14	NA	TRBJ2-7	NA	TGTGCCAGCAGCCAAGTTTCGGCGGACAGCTCCTACGAGCAGTACTTC	CASSQVSADSSYEQYF
TRBV27	NA	TRBJ1-1	TRBD1	TGTGCCAGCAGTTTATCGGTACCGGGACAGGGATGGGTGGACACTGAAGCTTTCTTT	CASSLSVPGQGWVDTEAFF
TRBV7-9	NA	TRBJ1-1	NA	TGTGCCAGCAGCTTCGGGGGAGGGGGGAACACTGAAGCTTTCTTT	CASSFGGGGNTEAFF
TRBV5-1	NA	TRBJ1-2	NA	TGCGCCAGCAGCCCCTCAGGGGAGGATCGTGGCTACACCTTC	CASSPSGEDRGYTF
TRBV4-2	NA	TRBJ2-5	NA	TGTGCCAGCAGCCAAGATGGGCAAACCTCACGCCCTCAAGAGACCCAGTACTTC	CASSQDGQTSRPQETQYF
TRBV7-8	few	TRBJ2-1	NA	TGTGCCAGCAGCCCCGAGGCGGGCAGCAATGAGCAGTTCTTC	CASSPEAGSNEQFF
TRBV30	NA	TRBJ2-5	NA	TGTGCCTGGAGTGAACCAGGGACTGAAAGGTCCCTGCGGACACCACAGTACTTC	CAWSEPGTERSLRTPQYF
TRBV6-5	NA	TRBJ2-5	NA	TGTGCCAGCAGTTACTCGACCGTCCGGTTTTGGGAGACCCAGTACTTC	CASSYSTVRFWETQYF
TRBV9	NA	TRBJ2-5	NA	TGTGCCAGCAGCGTAGGTGGGGCAGCTTTTCAAGAGACCCAGTACTTC	CASSVGGAAFQETQYF
TRBV19	NA	TRBJ1-1	NA	TGTGCCAGTAGTATGGGCACACCCGGGAGCACTGAAGCTTTCTTT	CASSMGTPGSTEAFF
TRBV19	NA	TRBJ2-7	NA	TGTGCCAGTAGTCCCCTCCTGACCGGCTACGAGCAGTACTTC	CASSPLLTGYEQYF
TRBV19	NA	TRBJ2-7	NA	TGTGCCAGTAGTATAGATTCCAGAGGCCCCTACGAGCAGTACTTC	CASSIDSRGPYEQYF
TRBV10-2	NA	TRBJ2-5	NA	TGCGCCAGCAGTGAGTTACAAGAGACCCAGTACTTC	CASSELQETQYF
TRBV4-2	NA	TRBJ2-7	NA	TGTGCCAGCAGCGGACTTGGGGCCAGGGGCCTCTACGAGCAGTACTTC	CASSGLGARGLYEQYF
TRBV5-1	NA	TRBJ2-3	TRBD2	TGCGCCAGCAGCTTGGGGCTAGCGGGAGAGAGCACAGATACGCAGTATTTT	CASSLGLAGESTDTQYF
TRBV19	NA	TRBJ1-5	TRBD1	TGTGCCAGTAGTGGTGGGTGGCAGGGGGTGGATCAGCCCCAGCATTTT	CASSGGWQGVDQPQHF
TRBV19	NA	TRBJ2-3	NA	TGTGCCAGTAGTATAGAGCAAGGGGGGCCCAACACAGATACGCAGTATTTT	CASSIEQGGPNTDTQYF
TRBV12-2	NA	TRBJ1-1	NA	TGTGCAAGTCGCTCCAAACTTGGGGGGGCGTACCGCCCTGAAGCTTTCTTT	CASRSKLGGAYRPEAFF
TRBV6-6	few	TRBJ1-2	TRBD1	TGTGCCAGCAGTTCCGGACAGGGCATTGGCTACACCTTC	CASSSGQGIGYTF
TRBV30	NA	TRBJ2-3	TRBD2	TGTGCCTGGAGTTTAGCGGGGGGCACAGATACGCAGTATTTT	CAWSLAGGTDTQYF
TRBV5-1	NA	TRBJ1-1	NA	TGCGCCAGCCGACTAGGATTTGGGCAGACGACTGAAGCTTTCTTT	CASRLGFGQTTEAFF
TRBV11-2	NA	TRBJ1-2	NA	TGTGCCAGCAGCTTATTAGTATTGGGCCCCAACCCCACTAACTATGGCTACACCTTC	CASSLLVLGPNPTNYGYTF
TRBV5-4	NA	TRBJ1-2	NA	TGTGCCAGCAGCTTGGACAGATCTAATGGCTACACCTTC	CASSLDRSNGYTF
TRBV9	NA	TRBJ1-5	NA	TGTGCCAGCAGCGCCGGGGGGGATCAGCCCCAGCATTTT	CASSAGGDQPQHF
TRBV7-3	NA	TRBJ2-2	TRBD1	TGTGCCAGCAGCTTGGGACAGCCAGACACCGGGGAGCTGTTTTTT	CASSLGQPDTGELFF
TRBV4-3	NA	TRBJ2-1	TRBD2	TGCGCCAGCAGCCAAGACCCTCTAGCGGGAGGCTACAATGAGCAGTTCTTC	CASSQDPLAGGYNEQFF
TRBV7-2	NA	TRBJ1-5	TRBD1	TGTGCCAGCAGCCTGGGGGGACAGGGAGAGTCTGGGTATCAGCCCCAGCATTTT	CASSLGGQGESGYQPQHF
TRBV5-1	NA	TRBJ2-2	TRBD2	TGCGCCAGCAGCAAGGGACTAGCGGCGAACACCGGGGAGCTGTTTTTT	CASSKGLAANTGELFF
TRBV2	NA	TRBJ1-1	NA	TGTGCCAGCAGCGCGACCGGGACGGCGAACACTGAAGCTTTCTTT	CASSATGTANTEAFF
TRBV27	once	TRBJ2-1	NA	TGTGCCAGCAGCCTCGGCCTAGCAACCTACAATGAGCAGTTCTTC	CASSLGLATYNEQFF
TRBV12-3/TRBV12-4	NA	TRBJ1-3	NA	TGTGCCAGCAGTTTTGTGGGAAACACCATATATTTT	CASSFVGNTIYF
TRBV7-6	NA	TRBJ1-5	NA	TGTGCCAGCAGCTTAGGGGCAGGGGATCAGCCCCAGCATTTT	CASSLGAGDQPQHF